A selection of T cell receptor beta chains follows, all from one sample in a study of blood T cell repertoires in COVID-19. Measured with immunoSEQ multiplex PCR; TCRdb has only the in-frame clones, and not every one. The table shows 200,000 to 250,000 clones, with 88% occurring only once. Sequences were obtained from PBMCs or T cells enriched from blood (not recorded which). Source of these receptors: a woman aged 25 to 45 who had been exposed to COVID-19. The CDR3 runs from the conserved cysteine through the conserved F or W. Fields, in order: V gene, J gene, D gene, clone size, CDR3 DNA, CDR3 protein. A D gene is named only where the DNA matches it firmly. The size entry is marked missing in some rows and otherwise reads once, few, many or a size class.

>TRBV6-5|TRBJ2-2|-|-
TGTGCCAGCACCCATTGGAACACCGGGGAGCTGTTTTTT
CASTHWNTGELFF
>TRBV28|TRBJ2-3|-|-
TGTGCCATCACTACCCCTGGTTTGGGCACAGATACGCAGTATTTT
CAITTPGLGTDTQYF
>TRBV27|TRBJ1-1|-|-
TGTGCCAGCAGTTTACAGGGAACTGAAGCTTTCTTT
CASSLQGTEAFF
>TRBV29-1|TRBJ2-1|-|-
TGCAGCGTTGCCGTCTACAATGAGCAGTTCTTC
CSVAVYNEQFF
>TRBV19|TRBJ2-1|-|-
TGTGCCAGTAGTATCCCTTTTGCCTACAATGAGCAGTTCTTC
CASSIPFAYNEQFF
>TRBV3-1/TRBV3-2|TRBJ1-1|-|once
TGTGCCAGCAGCGACCGGGAGTCGACTGAAGCTTTCTTT
CASSDRESTEAFF
>TRBV11-2|TRBJ2-7|-|-
TGTGCCAGCAGCACCTTGAGGGCCCCCTACGAGCAGTACTTC
CASSTLRAPYEQYF
>TRBV25-1|TRBJ1-4|-|-
TGTGCCAGCAGTGAAGTCCCGTCGTGCGGGCCTAATGAAAAACTGTTTTTT
CASSEVPSCGPNEKLFF
>TRBV5-1|TRBJ2-1|TRBD2|-
TGCGCCAGCAGCTTGTTGCCCTCATCACGGACTAGCGGGGGGTACAATGAGCAGTTCTTC
CASSLLPSSRTSGGYNEQFF
>TRBV27|TRBJ1-1|-|few
TGTGCCAGCAGTTTGGGCACCTACACTGAAGCTTTCTTT
CASSLGTYTEAFF
>TRBV19|TRBJ2-7|TRBD2|-
TGTGCCAGTAGTGTGACTAGCGGAACATTCTACGAGCAGTACTTC
CASSVTSGTFYEQYF
>TRBV19|TRBJ2-5|-|-
TGTGCCAGTGGAAACCAGGGATTCCAAGAGACCCAGTACTTC
CASGNQGFQETQYF
>TRBV29-1|TRBJ1-2|-|-
TGCAGCGTTAGTAGTGGCTACACCTTC
CSVSSGYTF
>TRBV27|TRBJ2-7|TRBD1|-
TGTGCCAGCAGTCTGCGACAGGGGGCAACCTACGAGCAGTACTTC
CASSLRQGATYEQYF
>TRBV2|TRBJ2-2|-|-
TGTGCCAGCAGTCCTCTAGCGCAAAACACCGGGGAGCTGTTTTTT
CASSPLAQNTGELFF
>TRBV3-1/TRBV3-2|TRBJ2-7|-|-
TGTGCCAGCAGCCAGGTAGGTCGGGGAGGAAGAGGCGAGCAGTACTTC
CASSQVGRGGRGEQYF
>TRBV6-5|TRBJ1-5|-|once
TGTGCCAGCAGTTCAGCAGGGTCCCAGCCCCAGCATTTT
CASSSAGSQPQHF
>TRBV24-1|TRBJ1-5|-|-
TGTGCCACCCGTCGAGGTTATAGCAATCAGCCCCAGCATTTT
CATRRGYSNQPQHF
>TRBV29-1|TRBJ1-2|-|-
TGCAGCGTAGATACAGGGCTTGACTATGGCTACACCTTC
CSVDTGLDYGYTF